These 10 T cell receptor beta chains were sequenced from one sample in a study of radiation and T cells in renal cell carcinoma. Here immunoSEQ multiplex PCR was the method, and the copy in TCRdb shows in-frame clones only, minus some. The table shows 150,000 or so clones, with 88% occurring only once. Sample time point: blood 4 weeks post-SBRT, at nephrectomy. The treatment was: 15 Gy SBRT to primary tumor, nephrectomy 4 weeks later. Sequenced here: blood, sampled from a patient whose treatment included radiotherapy and nephrectomy. The receptors here all came from a woman in her forties or fifties with renal cell carcinoma.

The rearrangement uses TRBV30 and TRBJ2-3, with 13 bases lining up with TRBD2. In germline, CDR1 is GTSNPN, CDR2 SVGIG (reference sequence). V was clipped by 1 base and J by 5 bases; unmatched bases: 6. The CDR3 consists of 16 residues. CDR3 protein: CAWSGGLAGAKDTQYF. For the CDR3, the DNA is TGTGCCTGGAGTGGAGGACTAGCGGGGGCCAAAGATACGCAGTATTTT. Based on the CDR3 plus reference TRBV30 and TRBJ2-3, the full variable domain is SQTIHQWPATLVQPVGSPLSLECTVEGTSNPNLYWYRQAAGRGLQLLFYSVGIGQISSEVPQNLSASRPQDRQFILSSKKLLLSDSGFYLCAWSGGLAGAKDTQYFGPGTRLTVL.

The V gene is TRBV18, the J gene TRBJ1-2; D perhaps matches TRBD1 (6 bases). Trimming pared 3 bases from V and 0 bases from J, leaving 8 bases between. Germline V gives CDR1 KGHSH, CDR2 LQKENI. The CDR3 length is 14 residues. The CDR3 loop is CASSPDSTNYGYTF. The CDR3 DNA reads as TGTGCCAGCTCACCGGACAGCACTAACTATGGCTACACCTTC.

V gene TRBV7-9 combines with J gene TRBJ2-1; TRBD2 matches 13 bases. The V and J ends lost 4 bases and 9 bases, in that order; junction bases with no gene match: 12. CDR3 length equals 17 residues. Per germline, CDR1 SEHNR and CDR2 FQNEAQ (reference sequence). DNA of the CDR3: TGTGCCAGCAGCTCGGCGACACTAGCGGGGGGGCCTGGTGAGCAGTTCTTC. It is translated as CASSSATLAGGPGEQFF. The full variable domain, its missing parts supplied by reference TRBV7-9 and TRBJ2-1, is DTGVSQNPRHKITKRGQNVTFRCDPISEHNRLYWYRQTLGQGPEFLTYFQNEAQLEKSRLLSDRFSAERPKGSFSTLEIQRTEQGDSAMYLCASSSATLAGGPGEQFFGPGTRLTVL.

As DNA, the CDR3 is TGCGCCAGCAGCTTGGACCGTCGGGGAGAGTCCGCTGGCACAGATACGCAGTATTTT. Its translation: CASSLDRRGESAGTDTQYF. The V and J genes are TRBV5-1 and TRBJ2-3, with a possible D match to TRBD2 (5 bases). The CDR3 is made up of 19 amino acids. In germline, CDR1 is SGHRS, CDR2 YFSETQ. Trimming removed 0 bases from V and 1 base from J, with 21 bases in between.

CDR3 bases: TGTGCCACCGGGGAAGTCACTGAAGCTTTCTTT. The encoded protein is CATGEVTEAFF. The chain links TRBV6-1 to TRBJ1-1; no firm D call. The CDR3 spans 11 residues. Germline V gene lookup returns CDR1 MNHNS and CDR2 SASEGT. V was clipped by 10 bases and J by 4 bases, with 10 bases between them.

This chain uses TRBV11-2 with TRBJ1-4, with 9 bases aligning to TRBD1. Per the germline V gene, CDR1 is SGHAT and CDR2 is FQNNGV. With 6 bases clipped from V and 7 bases from J, the junction kept 9 bases outside the gene matches. The CDR3 totals 15 residues. The CDR3: CASRGTGGAFEKLFF. CDR3 bases: TGTGCCAGCAGGGGCACAGGGGGCGCCTTTGAAAAACTGTTTTTT.

J is TRBJ2-7 and V is TRBV25-1; either TRBD1 or TRBD2 may supply D (5 bases each). In germline, CDR1 is MGHDK, CDR2 SYGVNS. The CDR3 spans 15 residues. Trimming pared 2 bases from V and 0 bases from J, leaving 11 bases between. CDR3 bases: TGTGCCAGCAGTGAACCCGGGGACCTCTCCTACGAGCAGTACTTC. Protein sequence: CASSEPGDLSYEQYF.

This clone was detected a few times. The V and J genes are TRBV6-5 and TRBJ1-2; 8 bases line up with TRBD1. This CDR3 spans 13 amino acids. V lost 2 bases and J lost 8; bases outside the gene matches: 4. In germline, CDR1 is MNHEY, CDR2 SVGAGI. CDR3: CASSYQGAGGYTF. DNA of the CDR3: TGTGCCAGCAGTTACCAGGGGGCGGGAGGCTACACCTTC.

The chain recombines TRBV10-3 with TRBJ1-1; 7 positions agree with TRBD1. The CDR3 spans 15 residues. CDR1 and CDR2 from the germline V gene are ENHRY and SYGVKD. The junction had 7 bases not matched to a gene; V was cut back by 3 bases and J by 3 bases. Written as DNA, the CDR3 is TGTGCCATCAGTGATACAGGGGCGGGGGACACTGAAGCTTTCTTT. Protein product: CAISDTGAGDTEAFF.

V gene TRBV5-1 combines with J gene TRBJ2-2, with 9 bases that match TRBD2. CDR3 length equals 15 residues. Per the germline V gene, CDR1 is SGHRS and CDR2 is YFSETQ. V shed 7 bases, J shed 1 base, and the junction held 5 bases outside the gene matches. The chain's CDR3 is CASSIAGENTGELFF. The CDR3 DNA sequence: TGCGCCAGCTCAATAGCGGGAGAGAACACCGGGGAGCTGTTTTTT. Supplemented by reference TRBV5-1 and TRBJ2-2, the full variable domain reads KAGVTQTPRYLIKTRGQQVTLSCSPISGHRSVSWYQQTPGQGLQFLFEYFSETQRNKGNFPGRFSGRQFSNSRSEMNVSTLELGDSALYLCASSIAGENTGELFFGEGSRLTVL.